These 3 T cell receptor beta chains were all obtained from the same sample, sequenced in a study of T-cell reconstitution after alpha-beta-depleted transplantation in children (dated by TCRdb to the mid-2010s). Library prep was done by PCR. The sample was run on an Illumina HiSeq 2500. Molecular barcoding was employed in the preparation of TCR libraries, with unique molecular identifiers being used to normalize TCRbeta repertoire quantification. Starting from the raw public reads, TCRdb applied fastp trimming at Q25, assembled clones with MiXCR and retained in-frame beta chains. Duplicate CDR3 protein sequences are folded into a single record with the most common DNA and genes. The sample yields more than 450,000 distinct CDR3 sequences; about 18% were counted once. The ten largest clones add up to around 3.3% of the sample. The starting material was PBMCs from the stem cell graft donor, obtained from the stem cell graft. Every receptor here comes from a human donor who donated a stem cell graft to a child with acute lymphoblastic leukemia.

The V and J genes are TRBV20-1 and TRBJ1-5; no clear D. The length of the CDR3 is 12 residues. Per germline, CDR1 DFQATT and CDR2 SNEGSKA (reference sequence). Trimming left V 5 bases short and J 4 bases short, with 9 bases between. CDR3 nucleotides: TGCAGTGCTGATTGGGGAAATCAGCCCCAGCATTTT. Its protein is CSADWGNQPQHF.

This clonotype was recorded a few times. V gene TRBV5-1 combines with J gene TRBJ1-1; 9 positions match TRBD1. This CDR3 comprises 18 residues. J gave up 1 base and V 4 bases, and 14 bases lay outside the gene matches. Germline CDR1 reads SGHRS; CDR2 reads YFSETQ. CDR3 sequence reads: CASSPLDRGMFGNTEAFF. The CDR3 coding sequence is TGCGCCAGCAGCCCACTGGACAGGGGAATGTTTGGGAACACTGAAGCTTTCTTT.

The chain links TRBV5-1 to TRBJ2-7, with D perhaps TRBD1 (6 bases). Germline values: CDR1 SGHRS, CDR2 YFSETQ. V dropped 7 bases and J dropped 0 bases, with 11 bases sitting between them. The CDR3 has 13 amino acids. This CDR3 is CASSDRSSYEQYF. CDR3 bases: TGCGCCAGCTCTGACAGGAGCTCCTACGAGCAGTACTTC. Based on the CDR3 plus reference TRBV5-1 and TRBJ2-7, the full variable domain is KAGVTQTPRYLIKTRGQQVTLSCSPISGHRSVSWYQQTPGQGLQFLFEYFSETQRNKGNFPGRFSGRQFSNSRSEMNVSTLELGDSALYLCASSDRSSYEQYFGPGTRLTVT.